This T cell receptor beta chain originates from a study of T cell repertoires in cytomegalovirus infection. This CDR3 is 10 amino acids long. The V and J ends lost 0 bases and 7 bases respectively, with 3 bases between them. Germline loops: CDR1 DFQATT, CDR2 SNEGSKA (reference sequence). Turning to this clonotype: What it binds is unknown.

TCRdb recomputed calls from the reads with MiXCR, one row per CDR3 protein. Here the sample spans 110,000 or so distinct CDR3 sequences, around 30% being singletons. The sample in question was CD8+ T cells from cultured PBMCs, obtained from culture after CMV antigen stimulation. The chain combines TRBV20-1 with TRBJ1-2; D remains ambiguous. The source of this sequence is a human donor in good health (CMV status not recorded). Some clones in this sample may be carry-over from other donors' samples. CDR3 nucleotides: TGCAGTGCTAGAGATGCTGGCTACACCTTC. Its translation is CSARDAGYTF.